This T cell receptor beta chain is from a study of brain T cells in children with intractable seizures. Study-wide results and caveats: HCMV serostatus was not known, and viral specificity came from CDR3 similarity only. Pre-surgery blood may have been undersampled, hiding some clones.

The CDR3 totals 13 residues. The V gene's germline CDR1 is KGHDR and CDR2 SFDVKD. Trimming took 2 bases from V and 4 from J, leaving 7 bases between them. A remark on this clone: Its target is not known.

Measured with immunoSEQ multiplex PCR; TCRdb has only the in-frame clones, and not every one. The sample shows 75,000 to 80,000 clones, about 93% of them seen only once. Only cases whose brain tissue showed the highest T cell transcript signatures were sequenced. Before surgery, patients took at least one anti-epileptic drug. The receptor was derived from a boy in the first two years of life with tuberous sclerosis and intractable seizures. The sample in question was peripheral blood, obtained at surgery. The chain is built from TRBV24-1 and TRBJ1-2, with D uncertain. This chain's CDR3 is CATSDSAVYGYTF. The CDR3 bases are TGTGCCACCAGTGATTCTGCTGTCTATGGCTACACCTTC.